The 9 T cell receptor beta chains below were found in one sample sequenced in a study of T cell responses to AZD1222 COVID-19 vaccine. Assay used: immunoSEQ multiplex PCR; TCRdb lists only in-frame clones, some missing. The sample has around 80,000 clones, about 91% seen once. The specimen comprised peripheral blood, sampled 28 days after the second AZD1222 dose. Receptors originate from an adult who received the AZD1222 COVID-19 vaccine.

The chain links TRBV29-1 to TRBJ2-3, with 13 positions matching TRBD2. The V and J ends lost 2 bases and 6 bases, in that order; junction bases with no gene match: 5. The germline CDR1 and CDR2 sequences are SQVTM and ANQGSEA. CDR3 length: 15 residues. CDR3 nucleotide sequence: TGCAGCGTTGAAAGACTAGCGGGAGGATGGGATACGCAGTATTTT. Translation gives CSVERLAGGWDTQYF.

The chain combines TRBV19 with TRBJ2-1, with a possible D match to TRBD2 (6 bases). Germline lookup yields CDR1 LNHDA and CDR2 SQIVND (reference sequence). The length of the CDR3 is 12 residues. V was trimmed by 3 bases and J by 8 bases, leaving 8 bases between them. The CDR3 spells CASSIGGDEQFF. In nucleotides, the CDR3 is TGTGCCAGTAGTATCGGGGGTGATGAGCAGTTCTTC.

Remarks on this clone: Germline and junction disagree at one end, which may indicate a read error. The J gene is TRBJ1-1, the V gene TRBV5-1; D unclear. This CDR3 comprises 14 residues. The germline V gene has CDR1 SGHRS and CDR2 YFSETQ. This CDR3 reads CASRSALMNTEAFF. CDR3 DNA: TGCGCAAGCAGGTCTGCGCTCATGAACACTGAAGCTTTCTTT.

The chain couples TRBV9 to TRBJ1-2; D is unclear. CDR1 and CDR2 (germline): SGDLS, YYNGEE. Trimming removed 0 bases at V and 4 bases at J, with 10 bases between. There are 14 residues in the CDR3. CDR3 protein: CASSVADATYGYTF. The CDR3 nucleotides read TGTGCCAGCAGCGTAGCAGACGCGACCTATGGCTACACCTTC.

The chain has TRBV3-1 (or the pseudogene TRBV3-2) and TRBJ1-6; D remains ambiguous. Deletions cut 2 bases from V and 11 bases from J, with 16 bases between. The CDR3 covers 15 residues. Germline CDR1 LGHDT, CDR2 YNNKEL (reference sequence). Here the CDR3 reads CASSQTLTAGAPLHF. In nucleotides, the CDR3 is TGTGCCAGCAGCCAAACTCTGACGGCTGGAGCACCCCTCCACTTT.

The chain is built from TRBV2 and TRBJ2-3, with D perhaps matching TRBD2 (6 bases). Germline lookup yields CDR1 SNHLY and CDR2 FYNNEI. Trimming took 5 bases from V and 6 from J, leaving 12 bases between them. The CDR3 runs 13 residues. CDR3 loop: CASSHPLADTQYF. In nucleotides, the CDR3 is TGTGCCAGCAGTCACCCTCTAGCGGATACGCAGTATTTT.

V and J are TRBV18 and TRBJ2-5, with D possibly TRBD1 on 5 matching bases. The CDR3 spans 14 residues. CDR1 is KGHSH and CDR2 is LQKENI in the germline V gene. Trimming left V 6 bases short and J 5 bases short, with 16 bases between. CDR3 protein: CASSPVETAETQYF. The CDR3 bases are TGTGCCAGCTCCCCCGTAGAGACAGCGGAGACCCAGTACTTC.

V is TRBV2 and J is TRBJ1-3; D ambiguous. Germline CDR1 reads SNHLY; CDR2 reads FYNNEI. Deletions cut 6 bases from V and 4 bases from J, with 10 bases between. The CDR3 totals 13 residues. For the CDR3, the DNA is TGTGCCAGCAGGATTCTACAGGGAAACACCATATATTTT. Protein sequence: CASRILQGNTIYF.

V usage is TRBV27 and J usage is TRBJ2-7; D is tentatively TRBD1 or TRBD2 (5 bases each). Trimming shortened V by 2 bases and J by 1 base, and 9 bases separated the two germline ends. CDR3 size: 14 residues. CDR1 is MNHEY and CDR2 is SMNVEV in the germline V gene (reference sequence). The CDR3 region has the DNA TGTGCCAGCAGTTTAGGGGACGGTTCCTACGAGCAGTACTTC. This gives the protein CASSLGDGSYEQYF.